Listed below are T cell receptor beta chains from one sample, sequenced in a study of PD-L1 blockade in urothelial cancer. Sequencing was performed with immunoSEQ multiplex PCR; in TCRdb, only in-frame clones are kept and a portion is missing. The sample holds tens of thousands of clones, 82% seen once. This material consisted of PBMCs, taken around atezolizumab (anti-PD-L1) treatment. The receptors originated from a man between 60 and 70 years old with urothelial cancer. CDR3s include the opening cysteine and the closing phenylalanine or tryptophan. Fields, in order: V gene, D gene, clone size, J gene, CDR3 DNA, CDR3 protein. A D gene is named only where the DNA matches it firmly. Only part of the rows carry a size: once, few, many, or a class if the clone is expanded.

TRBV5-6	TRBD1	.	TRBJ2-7	TGTGCAACCGGGACAGGGGGAAAGGACGAGCAGTACTTC	CATGTGGKDEQYF
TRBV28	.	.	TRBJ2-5	TGTGCCAGCAGCGCCGGACAGACCCAAGAGACCCAGTACTTC	CASSAGQTQETQYF
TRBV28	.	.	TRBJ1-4	TGTGCCAGCAGTTCCATCCTTTCCTCGGCAGGGAGGGCAGACATTAATGAAAAACTGTTTTTT	CASSSILSSAGRADINEKLFF
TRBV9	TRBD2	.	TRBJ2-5	TGTGCCAGCAGCGTATCACAGCGGGGGGGGCAAGAGACCCAGTACTTC	CASSVSQRGGQETQYF
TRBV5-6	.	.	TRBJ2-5	TGTGCCAGCAGCCCCGACAGCCAAGAGACCCAGTACTTC	CASSPDSQETQYF
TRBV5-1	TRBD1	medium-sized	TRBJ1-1	TGCGCCAGCAGCTTTGGTGTGGCAGGGGGAGGACGGACTGAAGCTTTCTTT	CASSFGVAGGGRTEAFF
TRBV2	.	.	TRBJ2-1	TGTGCCAGCAGTGAAGCGAGGGTAACGGGGAACAATGAGCAGTTCTTC	CASSEARVTGNNEQFF
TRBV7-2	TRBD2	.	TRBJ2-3	TGTGCCAGCAGCTTAGATGGAGGACTAGTTGCAGATACGCAGTATTTT	CASSLDGGLVADTQYF
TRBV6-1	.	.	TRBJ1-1	TGTGCCAGCAGGAGATACAGGGAATTGGACACTGAAGCTTTCTTT	CASRRYRELDTEAFF
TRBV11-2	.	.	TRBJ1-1	TGTGCCAGCAGCCCCGGACAGACTCGGGACACTGAAGCTTTCTTT	CASSPGQTRDTEAFF
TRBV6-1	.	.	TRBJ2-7	TGTGCCAGCAGTAAAACAGAAGCGGAGACCTACGAGCAGTACTTC	CASSKTEAETYEQYF
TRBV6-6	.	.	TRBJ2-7	TGTGCCAGCAGGACACTGGATCACCGCTACGAGCAGTACTTC	CASRTLDHRYEQYF
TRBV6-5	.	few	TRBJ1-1	TGTGCCAGCAGTTACTCGAACAGGGAAGAAGCTTTCTTT	CASSYSNREEAFF
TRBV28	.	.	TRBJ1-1	TGTGCCAGCAGTGAAGGGGGAGGGACGCCTGAAGCTTTCTTT	CASSEGGGTPEAFF
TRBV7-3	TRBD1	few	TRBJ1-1	TGTGCCAGCAGCCCCTCCGGACAGGCTGAAGCTTTCTTT	CASSPSGQAEAFF
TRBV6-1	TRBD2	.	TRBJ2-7	TGTGCCAGCCGCCGGTTCCTAGCGGGGGGAGACGAGCAGTACTTC	CASRRFLAGGDEQYF
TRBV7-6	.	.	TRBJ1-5	TGTGCCAGCAGCTTAGCGGGCAAACAGCCCCAGCATTTT	CASSLAGKQPQHF
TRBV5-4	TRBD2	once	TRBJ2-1	TGTGCCAGCAGCTTGGGGTACGCGGGGGGGCGAGATGAGCAGTTCTTC	CASSLGYAGGRDEQFF
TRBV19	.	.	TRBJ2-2	TGTGCCAGTTCCAGGGGGGACACCGGGGAGCTGTTTTTT	CASSRGDTGELFF
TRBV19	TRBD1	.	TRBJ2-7	TGTGCCAGTAGTACCCGACCCCGGGACAGCGACGAGCAGTACTTC	CASSTRPRDSDEQYF
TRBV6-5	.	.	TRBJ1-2	TGTGCCAGCAGTAACGGCGACAATGGCTACACCTTC	CASSNGDNGYTF
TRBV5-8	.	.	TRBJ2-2	TGTGCCAGCAGCTTGCTGAACACCGGGGAGCTGTTTTTT	CASSLLNTGELFF
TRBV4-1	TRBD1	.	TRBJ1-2	TGCGCCAGCAGCTCTCGACTTGGACAGGGAAACTATGGCTACACCTTC	CASSSRLGQGNYGYTF
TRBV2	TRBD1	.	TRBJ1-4	TGTGCCAGCAGAAACAGGGGACTTGCAACTAATGAAAAACTGTTTTTT	CASRNRGLATNEKLFF
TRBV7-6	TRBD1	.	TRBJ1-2	TGTGCCAGCAGCTCCGGCGCAGGGGGCTTCGGGGGCTACACCTTC	CASSSGAGGFGGYTF
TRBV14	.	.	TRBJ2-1	TGTGCCAGCAGCCAATACATGGTGGATGAGCAGTTCTTC	CASSQYMVDEQFF
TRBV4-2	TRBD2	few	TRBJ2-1	TGTGCCAGCAGCCAAGGGCCAGCGGGGGGGGATGAGCAGTTCTTC	CASSQGPAGGDEQFF
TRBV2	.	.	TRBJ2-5	TGTGCCAGCAGTGAGGTGGGCCGGGAGACCCAGTACTTC	CASSEVGRETQYF
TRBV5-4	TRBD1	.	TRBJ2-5	TGTGCCAGCAGCTTCGGACAGGAGGTAGAGACCCAGTACTTC	CASSFGQEVETQYF
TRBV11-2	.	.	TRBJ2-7	TGTGCCAGCAGCAGACCCGGGCAGGGGAAACGGCACGAGCAGTACTTC	CASSRPGQGKRHEQYF
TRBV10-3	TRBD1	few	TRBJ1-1	TGTGCCATCAGGGGGACAGGATGGGGCACTGAAGCTTTCTTT	CAIRGTGWGTEAFF
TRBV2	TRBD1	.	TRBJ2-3	TGTGCCAGCAGTGTGGGACAGGGAAGCGTAACAGATACGCAGTATTTT	CASSVGQGSVTDTQYF
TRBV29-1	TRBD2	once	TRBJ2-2	TGCAGCGTTGAACAGCGGGGGGCCAACACCGGGGAGCTGTTTTTT	CSVEQRGANTGELFF
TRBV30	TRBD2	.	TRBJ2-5	TGTGCCTGGAGCGTACCCGGGCTAGCGGGGGGTGGGGAGACCCAGTACTTC	CAWSVPGLAGGGETQYF
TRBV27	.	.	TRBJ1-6	TGTGCCAGCAGGGCCCGCGGAGATTCACCCCTCCACTTT	CASRARGDSPLHF
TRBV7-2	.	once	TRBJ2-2	TGTGCCAGCAGCTTTCGGAGGGGCGATATCGGGGAGCTGTTTTTT	CASSFRRGDIGELFF
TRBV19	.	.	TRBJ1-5	TGTGCCAGTAGGGGGGGAGGTAGCAATCAGCCCCAGCATTTT	CASRGGGSNQPQHF
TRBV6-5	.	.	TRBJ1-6	TGTGCCAGCAGTTACCTATATAATTCACCCCTCCACTTT	CASSYLYNSPLHF
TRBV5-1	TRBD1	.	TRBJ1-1	TGCGCCAGCCGAACAGGGGGGAATGAGAACACTGAAGCTTTCTTT	CASRTGGNENTEAFF
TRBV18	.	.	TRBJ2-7	TGTGCCAGCTCACCTCTCCGGACAGCCGATTTCTACGAGCAGTACTTC	CASSPLRTADFYEQYF
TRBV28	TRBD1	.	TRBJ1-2	TGTGCCAGCAGTTTATGGCACAGGGGGGGCTATGGCTACACCTTC	CASSLWHRGGYGYTF
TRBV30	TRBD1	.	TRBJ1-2	TGTGCCTGGAGGTCGGGACAGGGAAACTATGGCTACACCTTC	CAWRSGQGNYGYTF
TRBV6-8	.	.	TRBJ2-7	TGTGCTAGCAGGTACGGGGAGGCATACGAGCAGTACTTC	CASRYGEAYEQYF
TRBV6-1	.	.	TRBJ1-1	TGTGCCAGCAACCTACAGGGTTCGAACACTGAAGCTTTCTTT	CASNLQGSNTEAFF
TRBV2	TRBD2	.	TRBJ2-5	TGTGCCAGCAGGGCAGGGACTAGCGGGGGAGGTGGGAACTTC	CASRAGTSGGGGNF